This T cell receptor (beta chain) was identified in a study of post-analysis software for immune sequencing data. The germline V and J ends were trimmed by 2 bases and 4 bases, with 9 bases remaining between them. This CDR3 comprises 14 residues. CDR1 and CDR2 from the germline V gene are SGDLS and YYNGEE. For this clonotype: The antigen remains unidentified.

Study outcomes and limitations: Patients had higher frequencies than controls of about five TRBV segments, including TRBV5-6, TRBV5-1 and TRBV20-1. Controls showed significantly higher normalized Chao1 diversity than did multiple sclerosis patients.

Unique molecular identifiers were carried by the TCR beta cDNA libraries. Between roughly 0.9 and 11 million T cells gave rise to some 450,000 cDNA molecules. Using its own MiXCR run on the PCR reads, TCRdb lists one record per CDR3 protein. The profile covers about 760,000 distinct CDR3 sequences, with roughly 29% appearing a single time and around 0.55% taken by the ten largest. This chain uses TRBV9 with TRBJ1-4; a possible D gene is TRBD1 (5 bases). The sequenced sample consisted of blood. The sequence was obtained from a girl between 10 and 17 years old with multiple sclerosis. In DNA form, the CDR3 reads TGTGCCAGCAGCGTCCGGGACGGTAATGAAAAACTGTTTTTT. Residues: CASSVRDGNEKLFF.